The clone carrying this T cell receptor (beta chain) rates as large. This sample was included in a study of T cell repertoires in aging, cancer and after chemotherapy. CDR1 is SGHDT, CDR2 YYEEEE, per germline. There are 14 residues in the CDR3. Deletions cut 0 bases from V and 0 bases from J, with 3 bases between. TCR beta rearrangements were amplified from peripheral blood genomic DNA. Multiplex touch-down PCR with TRB-A/B primers amplified rearranged V-D-J TRB sequences. In TCRdb, the multiplex PCR reads were re-called with MiXCR into one record per CDR3 protein. The table includes about a thousand distinct CDR3 sequences, over 25% detected once.

The sample comprised blood. This clonotype originated in a human donor with a solid tumor. The rearrangement uses TRBV5-6 and TRBJ1-4; the D is unclear. CDR3 DNA sequence: TGTGCCAGCAGCTTGGCCGCAACTAATGAAAAACTGTTTTTT. Translating it yields CASSLAATNEKLFF.